This TCR beta chain was observed in a study of T cells in Graves' hyperthyroidism and ophthalmopathy. Using RNA transcripts as the source, TCR beta CDR3 regions were amplified. In the first-round RT-PCR of the TCR CDR3, the HTBI primer set was used. TCRdb reprocessed the multiplex PCR reads via MiXCR and lists one record per CDR3 protein. Counted here are a few hundred thousand distinct CDR3 sequences, 15% to 20% occurring once; the ten biggest clones make up around 15%. This clonotype appeared many times. Material for sequencing was blood. The TCR comes from a woman between 40 and 50 years old with Graves' ophthalmopathy.

Written as DNA, the CDR3 is TGTGCCAGCAGCTTAGTTCATGGAGGACTAGCACGGACCTACGAGCAGTACTTC. It codes for CASSLVHGGLARTYEQYF. The V call is TRBV11-1, the J call TRBJ2-7; 8 nucleotides match TRBD2. Germline V gene sequence: CDR1 SGHAT, CDR2 FQDESV (reference sequence). The junction had 13 bases not matched to a gene; V was cut back by 1 base and J by 2 bases. The CDR3 has 18 residues.